This T cell receptor (beta chain) was documented in a study of blood T cell repertoires in COVID-19. Across the study: Specimens from acute and convalescent COVID-19 originated in the United States, Italy and Spain. Sources were T cells, B-cell-depleted T cells, or PBMCs; the material itself was cDNA or gDNA.

Original handling: Estimates of nucleated cell counts were drawn from the amplification of reference gene primers. Method: immunoSEQ multiplex PCR; TCRdb's copy keeps in-frame clones and lacks some. From that table come the V and J calls and clone size; the DNA was used to work out D and trimming. The table includes some 98,000 clones, just under 85% detected once. The length of the CDR3 is 16 residues. Sequencing was done on a sample of peripheral blood. J is TRBJ2-7 and V is TRBV21-1; the table's D call of TRBD1 was not tested on the DNA. TRBV21-1 is a pseudogene locus. This TCR was recovered from a man between 70 and 80 years old with acute or convalescent COVID-19. CDR3 amino acids: CASSKERRQGRYEQYF. The DNA of the CDR3 is TGTGCCAGCAGCAAAGAAAGGCGACAGGGGAGGTACGAGCAGTACTTC.